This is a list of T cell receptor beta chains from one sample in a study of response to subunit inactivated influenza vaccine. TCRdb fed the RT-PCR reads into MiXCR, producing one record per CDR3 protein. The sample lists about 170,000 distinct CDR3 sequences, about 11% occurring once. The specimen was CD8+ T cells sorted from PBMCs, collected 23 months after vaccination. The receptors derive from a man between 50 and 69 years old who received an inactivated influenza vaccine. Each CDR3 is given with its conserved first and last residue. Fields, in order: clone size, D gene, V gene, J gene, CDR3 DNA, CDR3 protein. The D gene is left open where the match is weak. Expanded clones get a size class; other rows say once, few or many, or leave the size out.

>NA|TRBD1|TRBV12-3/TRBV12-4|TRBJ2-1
TGTGCCAGCAGTGGACAGGGGTACAATGAGCAGTTCTTC
CASSGQGYNEQFF
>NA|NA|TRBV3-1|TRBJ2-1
TGTGCCAGCAGCCAAGGGAACAATGAGCAGTTCTTC
CASSQGNNEQFF
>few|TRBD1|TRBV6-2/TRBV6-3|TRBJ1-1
TGTGCCAGCAGTTCCCCCGACAGGGTGAACACTGAAGCTTTCTTT
CASSSPDRVNTEAFF
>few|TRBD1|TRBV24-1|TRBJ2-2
TGTGCCACCAGTGATAGGGGACAGTCCTCGGCCGGGGAGCTGTTTTTT
CATSDRGQSSAGELFF
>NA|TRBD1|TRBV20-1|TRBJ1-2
TGCAGTGCAACGGACAGGGCCACCTATGGCTACACCTTC
CSATDRATYGYTF
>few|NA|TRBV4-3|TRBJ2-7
TGCGCCAGCAGCCAAGATTTTACTGAGGTCGAGCAGTACTTC
CASSQDFTEVEQYF
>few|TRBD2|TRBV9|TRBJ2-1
TGTGCCAGCAGCCCTCCGGGACTAGGGGTTTACAATGAGCAGTTCTTC
CASSPPGLGVYNEQFF
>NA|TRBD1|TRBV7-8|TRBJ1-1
TGTGCCAGTGGGACAGGGGGCGCGGATGAAGCTTTCTTT
CASGTGGADEAFF
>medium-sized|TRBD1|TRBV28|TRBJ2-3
TGTGCCAGCAGTTCCGCCGGGACAGGGTTACATGATACGCAGTATTTT
CASSSAGTGLHDTQYF
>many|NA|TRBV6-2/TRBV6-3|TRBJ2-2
TGTGCCAGCAGTTGGAACACCGGGGAGCTGTTTTTT
CASSWNTGELFF